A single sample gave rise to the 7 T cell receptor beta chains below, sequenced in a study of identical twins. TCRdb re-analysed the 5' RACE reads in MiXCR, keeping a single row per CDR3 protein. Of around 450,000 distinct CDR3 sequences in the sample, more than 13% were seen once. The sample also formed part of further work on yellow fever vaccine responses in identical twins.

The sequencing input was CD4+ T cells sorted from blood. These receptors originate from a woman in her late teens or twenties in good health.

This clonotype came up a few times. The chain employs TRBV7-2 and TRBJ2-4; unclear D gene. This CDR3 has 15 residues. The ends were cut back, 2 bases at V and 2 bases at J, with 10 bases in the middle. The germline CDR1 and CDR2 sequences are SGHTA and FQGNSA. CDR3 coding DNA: TGTGCCAGCAGCTTAACCCGATCCTCCAAAAACATTCAGTACTTC. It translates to CASSLTRSSKNIQYF. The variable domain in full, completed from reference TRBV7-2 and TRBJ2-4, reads GAGVSQSPSNKVTEKGKDVELRCDPISGHTALYWYRQSLGQGLEFLIYFQGNSAPDKSGLPSDRFSAERTGGSVSTLTIQRTQQEDSAVYLCASSLTRSSKNIQYFGAGTRLSVL.

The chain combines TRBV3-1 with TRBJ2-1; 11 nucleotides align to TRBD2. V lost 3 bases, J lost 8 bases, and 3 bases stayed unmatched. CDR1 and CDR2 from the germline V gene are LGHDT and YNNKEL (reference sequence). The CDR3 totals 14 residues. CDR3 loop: CASSHRGLADEQFF. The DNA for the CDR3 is TGTGCCAGCAGCCACCGGGGACTAGCGGATGAGCAGTTCTTC.

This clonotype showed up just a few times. CDR3 sequence: CASSAVLAARYEQYF. Written as DNA, the CDR3 is TGTGCCAGCAGTGCCGTTCTAGCGGCGAGGTACGAGCAGTACTTC. V is TRBV27 and J is TRBJ2-7, with 7 positions matching TRBD2. Germline V CDR1 and CDR2: MNHEY, SMNVEV (reference sequence). The CDR3 consists of 15 residues. Unmatched junction bases numbered 11, after V lost 5 bases and J lost 4 bases.

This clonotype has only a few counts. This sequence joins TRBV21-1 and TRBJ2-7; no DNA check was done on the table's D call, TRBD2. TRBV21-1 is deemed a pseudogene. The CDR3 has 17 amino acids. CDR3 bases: TGTGCCAGCAGCAAAGCGCTACTAGCGGAAGTCTCCTACGAGCAGTACTTC. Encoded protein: CASSKALLAEVSYEQYF.

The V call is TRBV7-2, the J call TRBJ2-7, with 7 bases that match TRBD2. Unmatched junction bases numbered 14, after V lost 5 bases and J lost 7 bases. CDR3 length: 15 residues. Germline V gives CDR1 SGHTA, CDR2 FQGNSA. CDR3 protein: CASSRVLSGNYEQYF. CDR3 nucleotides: TGTGCCAGCAGCCGCGTGCTAAGCGGGAACTATGAGCAGTACTTC.

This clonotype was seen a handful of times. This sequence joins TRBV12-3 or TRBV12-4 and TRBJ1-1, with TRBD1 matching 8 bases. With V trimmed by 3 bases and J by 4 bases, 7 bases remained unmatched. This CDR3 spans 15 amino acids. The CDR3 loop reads CASSFYRGKRTEAFF. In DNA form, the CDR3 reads TGTGCCAGCAGTTTCTACAGGGGGAAACGCACTGAAGCTTTCTTT.

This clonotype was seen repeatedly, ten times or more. CDR3 loop: CSVVGTGEVPWQFF. CDR3 coding DNA: TGCAGCGTTGTCGGGACAGGGGAAGTCCCCTGGCAGTTCTTC. The chain uses TRBV29-1 and TRBJ2-1; 10 bases agree with TRBD1. V trimming: 4 bases; J trimming: 12 bases; junction bases outside the gene matches: 12. Germline CDR1 and CDR2: SQVTM and ANQGSEA. The CDR3 consists of 14 residues.